The present entry profiles one TCR beta chain with its context. This sample is drawn from a study of blood T cell repertoires in COVID-19. Looking at the study overall: Acute and convalescent COVID-19 samples came from the United States, Italy and Spain. PBMCs, B-cell-depleted T cells, or T cells were the source of the cDNA or gDNA that made up the material.

Trimming cost V 3 bases and J 6 bases; bases outside gene matches: 10. This CDR3 is built from 16 residues. The germline gives CDR1 DFQATT, CDR2 SNEGSKA (reference sequence). Methods used by the authors: By means of reference gene primer amplification, nucleated cell counts were estimated. TCRdb keeps only in-frame clones here, not all; method: immunoSEQ multiplex PCR. From that table come the V and J calls and clone size; the DNA was used to work out D and trimming. This table holds about 150,000 clones, approximately 80% found once. The rearrangement joins TRBV20-1 to TRBJ1-6, with 8 bases fitting TRBD1. The sequence was collected from a woman in her sixties or seventies with acute or convalescent COVID-19. The sample was peripheral blood. The CDR3 loop is CSASFPLGQVNSPLHF. In nucleotides, the CDR3 is TGCAGTGCTAGTTTCCCCCTGGGACAGGTTAATTCACCCCTCCACTTT.